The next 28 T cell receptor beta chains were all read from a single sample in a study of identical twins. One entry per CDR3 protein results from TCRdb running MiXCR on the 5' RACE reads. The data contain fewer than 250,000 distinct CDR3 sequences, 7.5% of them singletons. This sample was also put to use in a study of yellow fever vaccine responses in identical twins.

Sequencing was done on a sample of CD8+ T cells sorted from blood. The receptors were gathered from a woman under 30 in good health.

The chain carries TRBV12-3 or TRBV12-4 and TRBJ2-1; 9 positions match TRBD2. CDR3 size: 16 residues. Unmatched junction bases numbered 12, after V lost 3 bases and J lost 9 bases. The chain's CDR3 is CASSFGAGLAPLEQFF. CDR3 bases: TGTGCCAGCAGTTTTGGTGCGGGACTAGCACCTCTTGAGCAGTTCTTC.

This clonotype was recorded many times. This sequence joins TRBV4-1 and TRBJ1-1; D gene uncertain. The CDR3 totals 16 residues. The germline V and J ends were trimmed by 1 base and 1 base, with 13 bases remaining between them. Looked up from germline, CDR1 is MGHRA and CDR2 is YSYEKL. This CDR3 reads CASSQGPQLKNTEAFF. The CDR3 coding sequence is TGCGCCAGCAGCCAAGGTCCACAGTTGAAGAACACTGAAGCTTTCTTT.

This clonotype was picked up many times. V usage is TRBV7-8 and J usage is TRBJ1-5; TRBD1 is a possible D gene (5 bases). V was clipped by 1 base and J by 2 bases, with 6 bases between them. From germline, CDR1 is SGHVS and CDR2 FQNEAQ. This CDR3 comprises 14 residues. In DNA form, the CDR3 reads TGTGCCAGCAGCTTAGAAGGGGGCAATCAGCCCCAGCATTTT. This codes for CASSLEGGNQPQHF. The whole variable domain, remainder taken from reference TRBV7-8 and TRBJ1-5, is GAGVSQSPRYKVAKRGQDVALRCDPISGHVSLFWYQQALGQGPEFLTYFQNEAQLDKSGLPSDRFFAERPEGSVSTLKIQRTQQEDSAVYLCASSLEGGNQPQHFGDGTRLSIL.

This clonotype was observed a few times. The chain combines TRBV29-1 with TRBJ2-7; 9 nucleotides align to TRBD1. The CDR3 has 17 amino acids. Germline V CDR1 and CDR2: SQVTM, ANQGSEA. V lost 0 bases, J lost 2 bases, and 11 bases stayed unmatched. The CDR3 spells CSVEDRFRDREPYEQYF. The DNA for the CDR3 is TGCAGCGTTGAAGATCGGTTCCGGGACAGGGAACCCTACGAGCAGTACTTC.

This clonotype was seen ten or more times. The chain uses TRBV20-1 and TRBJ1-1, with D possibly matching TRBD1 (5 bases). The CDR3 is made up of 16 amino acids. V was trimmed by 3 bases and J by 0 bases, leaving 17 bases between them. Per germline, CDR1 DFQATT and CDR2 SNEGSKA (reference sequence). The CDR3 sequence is CSASKQARGVNTEAFF. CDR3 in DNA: TGCAGTGCTAGTAAGCAGGCCAGAGGGGTGAACACTGAAGCTTTCTTT.

DNA of the CDR3: TGTGCCACCAGTGATTTGGGGCAGGGGATCGGCCAAGAGACCCAGTACTTC. Its protein product is CATSDLGQGIGQETQYF. The V and J genes are TRBV24-1 and TRBJ2-5; tentative D call: TRBD1 (6 bases). Trimming took 0 bases from V and 1 from J, leaving 14 bases between them. The CDR3 loop spans 17 amino acids. Germline assignment: CDR1 KGHDR and CDR2 SFDVKD.

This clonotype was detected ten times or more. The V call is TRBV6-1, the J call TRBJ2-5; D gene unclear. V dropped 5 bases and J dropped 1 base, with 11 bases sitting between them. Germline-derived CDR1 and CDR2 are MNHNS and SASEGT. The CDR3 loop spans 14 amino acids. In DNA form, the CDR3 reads TGTGCCAGCAGTCTCACAGAGTTCCAAGAGACCCAGTACTTC. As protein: CASSLTEFQETQYF.

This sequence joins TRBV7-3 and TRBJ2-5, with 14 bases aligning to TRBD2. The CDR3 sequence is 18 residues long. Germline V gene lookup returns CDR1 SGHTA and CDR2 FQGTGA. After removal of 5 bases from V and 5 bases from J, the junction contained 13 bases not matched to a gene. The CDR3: CASSPGGLAGVGLETQYF. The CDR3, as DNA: TGTGCCAGCAGCCCCGGGGGACTAGCGGGAGTCGGTCTGGAGACCCAGTACTTC.

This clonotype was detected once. The CDR3 is CASSFVAGYNEQFF. Written as DNA, the CDR3 is TGTGCCAGCAGTTTTGTAGCGGGGTACAATGAGCAGTTCTTC. The chain carries TRBV28 and TRBJ2-1; 8 positions agree with TRBD2. Germline V gives CDR1 MDHEN, CDR2 SYDVKM. The CDR3 is made up of 14 amino acids. With 3 bases clipped from V and 4 bases from J, the junction kept 2 bases outside the gene matches.

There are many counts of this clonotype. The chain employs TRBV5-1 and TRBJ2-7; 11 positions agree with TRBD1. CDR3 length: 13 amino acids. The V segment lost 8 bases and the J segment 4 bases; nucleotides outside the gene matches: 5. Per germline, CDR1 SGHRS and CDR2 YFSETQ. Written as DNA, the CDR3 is TGCGCCAGAACGGACAGGGGGCAGTACGAGCAGTACTTC. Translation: CARTDRGQYEQYF.

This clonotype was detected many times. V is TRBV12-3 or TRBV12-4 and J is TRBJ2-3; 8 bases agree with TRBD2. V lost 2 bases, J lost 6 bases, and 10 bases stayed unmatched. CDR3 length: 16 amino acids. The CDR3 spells CASSLLGLGAVDTQYF. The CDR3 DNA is TGTGCCAGCAGTTTACTGGGACTAGGGGCCGTTGATACGCAGTATTTT.

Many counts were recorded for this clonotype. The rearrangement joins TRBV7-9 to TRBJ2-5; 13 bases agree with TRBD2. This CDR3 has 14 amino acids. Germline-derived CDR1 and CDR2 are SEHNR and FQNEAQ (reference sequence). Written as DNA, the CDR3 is TGTGCGGTTGGGACTAGCGGGAATCAAGAGACCCAGTACTTC. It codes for CAVGTSGNQETQYF.

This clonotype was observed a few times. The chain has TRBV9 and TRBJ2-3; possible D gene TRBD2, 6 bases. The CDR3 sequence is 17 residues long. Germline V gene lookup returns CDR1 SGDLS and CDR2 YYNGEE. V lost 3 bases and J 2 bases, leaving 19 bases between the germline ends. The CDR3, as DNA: TGTGCCAGCAGCGACCCCCCGACGGCTAGCGCCACAGATACGCAGTATTTT. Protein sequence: CASSDPPTASATDTQYF.

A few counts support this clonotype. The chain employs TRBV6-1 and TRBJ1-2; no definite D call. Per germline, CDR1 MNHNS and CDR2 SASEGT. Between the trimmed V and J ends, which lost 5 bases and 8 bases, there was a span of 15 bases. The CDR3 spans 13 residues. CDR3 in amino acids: CASSRTSREGYTF. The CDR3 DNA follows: TGTGCCAGCAGTCGGACCTCGCGAGAGGGCTACACCTTC.

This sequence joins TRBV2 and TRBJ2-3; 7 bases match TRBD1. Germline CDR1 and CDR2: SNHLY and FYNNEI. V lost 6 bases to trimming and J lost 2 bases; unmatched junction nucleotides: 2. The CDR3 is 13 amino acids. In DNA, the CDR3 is TGTGCCAGCAGGGGGACAGACACAGATACGCAGTATTTT. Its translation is CASRGTDTDTQYF.

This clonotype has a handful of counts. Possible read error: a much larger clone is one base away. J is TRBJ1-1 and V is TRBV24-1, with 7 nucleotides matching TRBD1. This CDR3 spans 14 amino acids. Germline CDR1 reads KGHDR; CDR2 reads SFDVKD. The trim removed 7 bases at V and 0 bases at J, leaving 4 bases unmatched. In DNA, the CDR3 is TGTGCCACCAGCCCGGGACAGATGAACACTGAAGCTTTCTTT. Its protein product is CATSPGQMNTEAFF.

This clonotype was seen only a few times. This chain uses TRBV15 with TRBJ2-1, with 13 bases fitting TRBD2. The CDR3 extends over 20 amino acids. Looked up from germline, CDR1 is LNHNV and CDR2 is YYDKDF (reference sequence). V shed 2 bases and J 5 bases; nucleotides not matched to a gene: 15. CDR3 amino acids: CATSRTSGLAGARWDNEQFF. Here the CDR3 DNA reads TGTGCCACCAGCAGAACCTCAGGACTAGCGGGAGCCAGGTGGGACAATGAGCAGTTCTTC.

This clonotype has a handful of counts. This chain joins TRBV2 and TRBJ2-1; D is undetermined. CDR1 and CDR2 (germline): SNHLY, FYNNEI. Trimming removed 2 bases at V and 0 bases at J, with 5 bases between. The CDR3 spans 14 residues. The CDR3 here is CASSEWDSYNEQFF. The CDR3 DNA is TGTGCCAGCAGTGAATGGGACTCCTACAATGAGCAGTTCTTC.

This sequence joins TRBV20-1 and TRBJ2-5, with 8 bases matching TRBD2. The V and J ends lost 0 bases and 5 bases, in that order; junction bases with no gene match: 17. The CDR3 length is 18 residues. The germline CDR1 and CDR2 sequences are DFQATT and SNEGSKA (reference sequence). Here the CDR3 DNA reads TGCAGTGCTAGAGATTTTGTCTCCGCGGGAGGCTTCCGGGAGACCCAGTACTTC. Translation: CSARDFVSAGGFRETQYF.

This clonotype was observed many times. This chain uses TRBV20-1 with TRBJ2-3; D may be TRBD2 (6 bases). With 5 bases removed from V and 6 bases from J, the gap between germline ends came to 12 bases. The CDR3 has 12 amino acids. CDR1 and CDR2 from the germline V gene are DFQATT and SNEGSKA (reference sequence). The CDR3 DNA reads TGCAGTGCTGGACTACCTGAGGATACGCAGTATTTT. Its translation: CSAGLPEDTQYF.

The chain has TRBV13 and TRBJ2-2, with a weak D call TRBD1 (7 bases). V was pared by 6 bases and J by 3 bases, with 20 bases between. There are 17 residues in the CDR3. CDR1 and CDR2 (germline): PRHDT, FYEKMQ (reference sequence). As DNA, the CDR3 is TGTGCCAGCAGTTCCGGGACAGCGGAGGGGTACACCGGGGAGCTGTTTTTT. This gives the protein CASSSGTAEGYTGELFF.

As DNA, the CDR3 is TGTGCCAGCAGCTTCAGCTGGAATGAGCAGTTCTTC. Encoded protein: CASSFSWNEQFF. The chain carries TRBV7-6 and TRBJ2-1, with unresolved D. The CDR3 is made up of 12 amino acids. The V and J ends lost 3 bases and 7 bases respectively, with 7 bases between them. The germline V gene has CDR1 SGHVS and CDR2 FNYEAQ.

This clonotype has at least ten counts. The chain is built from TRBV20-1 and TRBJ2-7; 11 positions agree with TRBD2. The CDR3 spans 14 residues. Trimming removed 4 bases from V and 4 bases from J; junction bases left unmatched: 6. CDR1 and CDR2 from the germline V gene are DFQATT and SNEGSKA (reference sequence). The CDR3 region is CSAMGLAGGYEQYF. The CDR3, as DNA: TGCAGTGCTATGGGGCTAGCGGGAGGATACGAGCAGTACTTC.

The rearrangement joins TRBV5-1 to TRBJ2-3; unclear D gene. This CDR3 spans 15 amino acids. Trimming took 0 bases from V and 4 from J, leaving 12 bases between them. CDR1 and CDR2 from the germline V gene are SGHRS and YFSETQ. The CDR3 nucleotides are TGCGCCAGCAGCTTGGTCGGGCGTGTCTCAGATACGCAGTATTTT. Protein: CASSLVGRVSDTQYF.

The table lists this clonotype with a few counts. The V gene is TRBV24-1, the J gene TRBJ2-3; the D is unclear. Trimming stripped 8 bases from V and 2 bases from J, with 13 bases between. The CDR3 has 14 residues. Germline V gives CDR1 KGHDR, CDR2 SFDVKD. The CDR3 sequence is CATIADGSTDTQYF. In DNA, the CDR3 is TGTGCCACCATTGCCGATGGTTCCACAGATACGCAGTATTTT.

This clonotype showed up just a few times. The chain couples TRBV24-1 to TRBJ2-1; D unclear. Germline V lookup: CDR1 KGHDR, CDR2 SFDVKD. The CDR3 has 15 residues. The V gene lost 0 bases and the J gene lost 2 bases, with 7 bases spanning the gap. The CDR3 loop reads CATSDLASTYNEQFF. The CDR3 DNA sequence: TGTGCCACCAGTGATTTGGCGAGTACCTACAATGAGCAGTTCTTC.

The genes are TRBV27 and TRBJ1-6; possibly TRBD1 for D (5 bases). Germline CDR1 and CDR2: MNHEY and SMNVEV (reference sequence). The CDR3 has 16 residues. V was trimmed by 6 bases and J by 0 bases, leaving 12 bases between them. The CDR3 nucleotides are TGTGCCAGCAGATACAGGCCGGGCTCCTATAATTCACCCCTCCACTTT. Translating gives CASRYRPGSYNSPLHF.

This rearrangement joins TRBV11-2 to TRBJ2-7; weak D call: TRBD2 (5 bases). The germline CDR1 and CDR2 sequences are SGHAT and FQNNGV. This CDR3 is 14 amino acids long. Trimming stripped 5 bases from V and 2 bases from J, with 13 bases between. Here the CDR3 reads CASSPGVGTYEQYF. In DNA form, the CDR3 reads TGTGCCAGCAGCCCCGGGGTAGGGACCTACGAGCAGTACTTC.